This T cell receptor (beta chain) was found in a study of cytomegalovirus exposure and HLA in healthy donors. Study-wide results and caveats: V- and J-gene trimming in TCR beta was tied to a missense DCLRE1C variant by an analysis performed later.

The PCR had 60 Vbeta and 13 Jbeta primers. Sequencing used immunoSEQ multiplex PCR; TCRdb keeps in-frame clones, though not all of them. The sample consists of 150,000 to 200,000 clones, around 84% of them appearing once. In its sample, this clone was seen once. Its matching antigen is unknown. Between the trimmed V and J ends, which lost 8 bases and 10 bases, there was a span of 6 bases. This CDR3 spans 10 amino acids. Germline V gene sequence: CDR1 LNHDA, CDR2 SQIVND (reference sequence). This sequence was found in a woman under 30 in good health and CMV-seronegative. Sample: PBMCs. This chain joins TRBV19 and TRBJ1-6, with D hard to call. CDR3 region: CASPRSPLHF. The CDR3 coding sequence is TGTGCCAGTCCGAGGTCACCCCTCCACTTT.